A selection of T cell receptor beta chains follows, all from one sample in a study of cytomegalovirus exposure and HLA in healthy donors. Some clones are missing from TCRdb's copy, which holds only in-frame ones; the method was immunoSEQ multiplex PCR. Found here are around 130,000 clones, more than 60% of them singletons; the top ten hold roughly 2.1%. The sample comprised PBMCs. The receptors shown here come from a woman between 40 and 55 years old in good health and CMV-seropositive. The CDR3 runs from the conserved cysteine through the conserved F or W. D genes are given only for firm matches. Part of the rows lack a size; the others show once, few, many or a class for expanded clones.

j_gene | d_gene | v_gene | abundance | len | CDR3nt | CDR3aa
TRBJ1-2 | - | TRBV15 | - | 16 | TGTGCCACCAGCAGAGGTGAGGGCTTGAGGCAGTACGGCTACACCTTC | CATSRGEGLRQYGYTF
TRBJ2-6 | TRBD2 | TRBV5-1 | - | 17 | TGCGCCAGCAGCCACCCCGGGGGGGGCGTGAATCCCAACGTCCTGACTTTC | CASSHPGGGVNPNVLTF
TRBJ1-6 | TRBD1 | TRBV7-9 | - | 16 | TGTGCCAGCAGCTTACTCCGGGACAGGGGGCGTTCACCCCTCCACTTT | CASSLLRDRGRSPLHF
TRBJ1-1 | TRBD1 | TRBV7-8 | few | 14 | TGTGCCAGCAGCTTATGGCCAGGGGGCTTTGAAGCTTTCTTT | CASSLWPGGFEAFF
TRBJ1-1 | TRBD1 | TRBV27 | - | 14 | TGTGCCAGCAGTCCGGGACAGGGGGCGCGTCGGGCTTTCTTT | CASSPGQGARRAFF
TRBJ2-7 | TRBD1 | TRBV7-2 | - | 15 | TGTGCCAGCAGCTTAGAGGGACAGGGTCACCTCGAGCAGTACTTC | CASSLEGQGHLEQYF
TRBJ1-1 | TRBD1 | TRBV27 | - | 15 | TGTGCCAGCAGCCGCGGGGACAGGGTTGACACTGAAGCTTTCTTT | CASSRGDRVDTEAFF
TRBJ2-7 | TRBD2 | TRBV6-1 | - | 17 | TGTGCCAGCAGTGAAGGCCCTGGGACTAGCGGACCCTACGAGCAGTACTTC | CASSEGPGTSGPYEQYF
TRBJ2-7 | - | TRBV28 | - | 14 | TGTGCCAGCACCTTGGCTCCAGGGTCCTACGAGCAGTACTTC | CASTLAPGSYEQYF
TRBJ2-1 | - | TRBV21-1 | - | 15 | TGTGCCAGCAGCAAAGAGCCTAGCCCATACAATGAGCAGTTCTTC | CASSKEPSPYNEQFF
TRBJ1-2 | TRBD1 | TRBV19 | - | 12 | TGTGCCAGTAGTTGGACAGGAGGTGGCTACACCTTC | CASSWTGGGYTF
TRBJ2-5 | TRBD1 | TRBV15 | few | 14 | TGTGCCACCAGCAAGGACAGGGGCCAAGAGACCCAGTACTTC | CATSKDRGQETQYF
TRBJ2-2 | TRBD2 | TRBV5-4 | - | 17 | TGTGCCAGCAGCGGGGGACTAGCGGGAGGTTCGGGCGGGGAGCTGTTTTTT | CASSGGLAGGSGGELFF
TRBJ1-4 | - | TRBV7-2 | - | 17 | TGTGCCAGCAGCTTATTCACAGGACAGCTTGGAAATGAAAAACTGTTTTTT | CASSLFTGQLGNEKLFF
TRBJ2-2 | TRBD1 | TRBV15 | - | 17 | TGTGCCACCAGCAGGGCCGGGACAGTAATCAACACCGGGGAGCTGTTTTTT | CATSRAGTVINTGELFF
TRBJ2-5 | - | TRBV7-9 | - | 14 | TGTGCCAGCAGCGTAGGAGGCTCTCAAGAGACCCAGTACTTC | CASSVGGSQETQYF
TRBJ1-1 | TRBD1 | TRBV7-2 | - | 14 | TGCGCCAGCAGCCTACAGGGGATTCGGACTGAAGCTTTCTTT | CASSLQGIRTEAFF
TRBJ1-5 | TRBD1 | TRBV5-1 | few | 14 | TGCGCCAGCAGCGTAGGGACAGAGGCTCAGCCCCAGCATTTT | CASSVGTEAQPQHF
TRBJ2-3 | TRBD2 | TRBV30 | - | 16 | TGTGCCTGGAGTCCGCGACTAGCGGGAGAGGTATATACGCAGTATTTT | CAWSPRLAGEVYTQYF
TRBJ2-1 | - | TRBV5-6 | - | 15 | TGTGCCAGCAGCAGAGATAGCGGTAACTACAATGAGCAGTTCTTC | CASSRDSGNYNEQFF
TRBJ2-1 | - | TRBV5-1 | - | 15 | TGCGCCAGCAGCCCCATTGAGAAGGTCGGAGTTGGGCAGTTCTTC | CASSPIEKVGVGQFF
TRBJ2-6 | - | TRBV28 | - | 15 | TGTGCCAGCAACTCGGCGGAATTTGGGGCCAACGTCCTGACTTTC | CASNSAEFGANVLTF
TRBJ2-1 | TRBD2 | TRBV9 | - | 16 | TGTGCCAGCAGCACCGGACTAGCGGGGGGAACCAATGAGCAGTTCTTC | CASSTGLAGGTNEQFF
TRBJ2-1 | TRBD2 | TRBV5-1 | - | 16 | TGCGCCAGCAGCAAGACTAGCGGGAGCTCCTACAATGAGCAGTTCTTC | CASSKTSGSSYNEQFF
TRBJ2-1 | - | TRBV9 | - | 14 | TGTGCCAGCAGGCTAGCCGAGACCTACAATGAGCAGTTCTTC | CASRLAETYNEQFF
TRBJ2-5 | TRBD2 | TRBV19 | few | 16 | TGTGCCAGTAGTATCCTAGCGGGTACCTCCCAAGAGACCCAGTACTTC | CASSILAGTSQETQYF
TRBJ2-3 | - | TRBV28 | - | 15 | TGTGCCAGCAGTGGACAGGGGAGGACTAGCGGACGACAGTATTTT | CASSGQGRTSGRQYF
TRBJ2-3 | TRBD2 | TRBV25-1 | - | 16 | TGTGCCAGCAGTCCCCCACTAGCGGGAGGAGGAGATACGCAGTATTTT | CASSPPLAGGGDTQYF
TRBJ1-1 | - | TRBV5-4 | - | 14 | TGTGCCAGCAGCTTCGACAGACTGAACACTGAAGCTTTCTTT | CASSFDRLNTEAFF
TRBJ1-6 | - | TRBV2 | - | 14 | TGTGCCATAAAGCAATCTGGAGAAAATTCACCCCTCCACTTT | CAIKQSGENSPLHF
TRBJ2-2 | - | TRBV7-9 | - | 14 | TGTGCCAGCAGCTTAAGAGGGTACACCGGGGAGCTGTTTTTT | CASSLRGYTGELFF
TRBJ1-2 | - | TRBV28 | - | 14 | TGTGCCAGCAGCCGGGAGGGGAGGTCCTATGGCTACACCTTC | CASSREGRSYGYTF
TRBJ2-1 | TRBD1 | TRBV5-5 | few | 16 | TGTGCCAGCAGCGGACAGGGACAGGGGCTCGGTAATGAGCAGTTCTTC | CASSGQGQGLGNEQFF
TRBJ2-1 | - | TRBV30 | few | 15 | TGTGCCTGGAAGGTCCGGGTCGCGGGCGGGAATGAGCAGTTCTTC | CAWKVRVAGGNEQFF
TRBJ1-2 | - | TRBV19 | - | 14 | TGTGCCAGTAGTATACGGGGACTTTCGAGTGGCTACACCTTC | CASSIRGLSSGYTF
TRBJ1-1 | - | TRBV18 | - | 15 | TGTGCCAGCTCGGAAGGAGTACCCTCTTACACTGAAGCTTTCTTT | CASSEGVPSYTEAFF
TRBJ2-1 | TRBD1 | TRBV28 | few | 15 | TGTGCCAGCAGTTCCCCGGGACAGGGGGCCTATGAGCAGTTCTTC | CASSSPGQGAYEQFF
TRBJ2-7 | TRBD1 | TRBV9 | - | 14 | TGTGCCAGCAGCCTTGGGACAGGGAGTATGGAGCAGTACTTC | CASSLGTGSMEQYF
TRBJ2-7 | - | TRBV10-3 | - | 11 | TGTGCCACCAGCCAACAGTACGAGCAGTACTTC | CATSQQYEQYF
TRBJ1-5 | TRBD1 | TRBV7-3 | - | 14 | TGTGCCAGCAGCTTAATAGGGGGCGGTCAGCCCCAGCATTTT | CASSLIGGGQPQHF
TRBJ2-1 | TRBD2 | TRBV30 | - | 16 | TGTGCCTGGAGTGCCAAGAAGCGGGGAGGCCGCAATGAGCAGTTCTTC | CAWSAKKRGGRNEQFF
TRBJ2-5 | TRBD2 | TRBV6-1 | - | 13 | TGTGCCAGCAGTGGGACTAGACTGGAGACCCAGTACTTC | CASSGTRLETQYF
TRBJ1-6 | - | TRBV28 | - | 15 | TGTGCCAGCAGTTTGCGGCCGAATGGGAATTCACCCCTCCACTTT | CASSLRPNGNSPLHF